These 4 T cell receptor beta chains share one sample of origin, sequenced in a study of control samples from healthy donors and cancer patients. The table came from immunoSEQ multiplex PCR; TCRdb's copy has only in-frame clones and leaves some out. The data contain about 100,000 clones, roughly 80% of them singletons. Sample: blood. The receptor set was obtained from a man aged 30 to 39 in good health.

The chain uses TRBV21-1 and TRBJ2-2; no DNA check was done on the table's D call, TRBD1. TRBV21-1 is deemed a pseudogene. This CDR3 comprises 15 residues. The CDR3 spells CASSTTRQIGGELFF. DNA of the CDR3: TGTGCCAGCAGCACCACCAGACAGATTGGTGGGGAGCTGTTTTTT.

The chain employs TRBV7-7 and TRBJ1-5; a possible D gene is TRBD1 (6 bases). The V gene's germline CDR1 is SSHAT and CDR2 FNYEAQ (reference sequence). The CDR3 contains 16 residues. Between the trimmed V and J ends, which lost 1 base and 0 bases, there was a span of 10 bases. CDR3 loop: CASSLGTVISNQPQHF. CDR3 DNA: TGTGCCAGCAGCTTAGGGACAGTGATTAGCAATCAGCCCCAGCATTTT.

The chain carries TRBV14 and TRBJ2-7; 9 nucleotides align to TRBD1. V dropped 1 base and J dropped 5; count of bases not matched to a gene: 9. Germline CDR1 and CDR2: SGHDN and FVKESK. This CDR3 contains 16 residues. CDR3 amino acids: CASSQARTWTGDEQYF. CDR3 in DNA: TGTGCCAGCAGCCAAGCCAGGACTTGGACAGGGGACGAGCAGTACTTC.

This CDR3 is CASKGTGHQPQHF. The DNA of the CDR3 is TGTGCCAGCAAGGGGACAGGACATCAGCCCCAGCATTTT. The chain is built from TRBV7-2 and TRBJ1-5; 8 bases line up with TRBD1. The V and J ends lost 7 bases and 5 bases, in that order; junction bases with no gene match: 4. Germline V gene data show CDR1 as SGHTA and CDR2 as FQGNSA. The CDR3 consists of 13 residues.